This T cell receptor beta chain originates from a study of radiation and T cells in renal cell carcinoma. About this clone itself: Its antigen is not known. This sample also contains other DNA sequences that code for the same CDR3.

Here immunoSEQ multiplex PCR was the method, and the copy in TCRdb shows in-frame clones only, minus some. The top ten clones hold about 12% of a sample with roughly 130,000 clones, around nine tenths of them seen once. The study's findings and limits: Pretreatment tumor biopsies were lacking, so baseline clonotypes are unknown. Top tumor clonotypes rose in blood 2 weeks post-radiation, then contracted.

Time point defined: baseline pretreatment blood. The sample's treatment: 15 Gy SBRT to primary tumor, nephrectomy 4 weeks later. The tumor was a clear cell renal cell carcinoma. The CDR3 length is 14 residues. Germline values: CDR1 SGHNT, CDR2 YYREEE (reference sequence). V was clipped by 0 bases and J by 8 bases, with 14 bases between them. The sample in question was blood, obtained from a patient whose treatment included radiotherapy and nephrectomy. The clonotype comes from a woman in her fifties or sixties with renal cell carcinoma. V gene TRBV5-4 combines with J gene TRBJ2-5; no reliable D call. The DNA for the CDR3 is TGTGCCAGCAGCTTGGCAGGAGTCTCTGAAACCCAGTACTTC. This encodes CASSLAGVSETQYF.